This entry features one TCR beta chain sequence. The antigen remains undetermined. The treatment: approximately 11-day PBMC culture with coronavirus spike peptide pools or control peptides (ViraFEST assay). Isolation of CD4+ T cells by negative selection took place after nine to ten days of culture. Researchers used the Oncomine TCR Beta short-read assay to sequence DNA from cultured CD4+ T cells. TCRdb re-analysed the PCR reads in MiXCR, keeping a single row per CDR3 protein. Of 16,000 or so distinct CDR3 sequences in the sample, about 50% were seen once. The data stem from a study of vaccination and CD4 T cells after COVID-19. Background on the study: Sampling that followed vaccination took place a median roughly 69 days after dose two, within a range of 14 to 241.

CDR3 length equals 18 residues. Looked up from germline, CDR1 is LNHDA and CDR2 is SQIVND (reference sequence). V was pared by 6 bases and J by 1 base, with 24 bases between. Study-wide points: Spike mono-reactivity applied to 304 of 307 vaccine-specific clones detected in convalescent patients.

The sample was CD4+ T cells from blood, cultured in vitro. The chain is built from TRBV19 and TRBJ1-1, with D tentatively TRBD1 (5 bases). This sequence originates from a human donor who had recovered from COVID-19. This CDR3 reads CASRTAGLSWVGNTEAFF. The CDR3 DNA follows: TGTGCCAGTAGGACAGCTGGATTATCCTGGGTGGGGAACACTGAAGCTTTCTTT.